This record looks at one T cell receptor beta chain sequence and its context. What it binds is unknown. At the DNA level, this CDR3 is encoded by other sequences in the same sample as well. These data belong to a study of beta chain features in type 1 diabetes. Findings and limits, study-wide: The study found that naive, central memory and Treg TCRB repertoires appeared more similar in patients than in healthy donors.

What was sequenced were expressed TCRB transcripts, since all of the isolated RNA had been reverse transcribed. Generated by immunoSEQ multiplex PCR, the TCRdb table keeps only in-frame clones and is missing some. The sample contains nearly 250,000 clones, approximately 70% of which appear only once. Sequenced sample: naive CD4+ T cells from blood. This clonotype was obtained from a man aged 25 to 45 in good health.

CDR3 in amino acids: CSVELADTQYF. In DNA form, the CDR3 reads TGCAGCGTTGAGCTTGCAGATACGCAGTATTTT. The chain uses TRBV29-1 and TRBJ2-3, with no clear D. Germline CDR1 is SQVTM and CDR2 is ANQGSEA. V was pared by 3 bases and J by 4 bases, with 5 bases between. The CDR3 contains 11 residues.